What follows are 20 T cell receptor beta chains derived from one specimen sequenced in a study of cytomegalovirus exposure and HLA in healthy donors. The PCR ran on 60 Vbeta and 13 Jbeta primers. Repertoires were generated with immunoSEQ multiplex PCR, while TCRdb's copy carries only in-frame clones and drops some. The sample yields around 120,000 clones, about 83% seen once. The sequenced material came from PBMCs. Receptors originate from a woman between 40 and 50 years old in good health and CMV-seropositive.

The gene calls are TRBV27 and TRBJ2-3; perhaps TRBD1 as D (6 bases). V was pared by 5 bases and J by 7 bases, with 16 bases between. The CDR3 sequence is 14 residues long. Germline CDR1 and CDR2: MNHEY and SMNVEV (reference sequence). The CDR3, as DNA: TGTGCCAGCAGTCCAGGGGATCAGGCCTATACGCAGTATTTT. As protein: CASSPGDQAYTQYF.

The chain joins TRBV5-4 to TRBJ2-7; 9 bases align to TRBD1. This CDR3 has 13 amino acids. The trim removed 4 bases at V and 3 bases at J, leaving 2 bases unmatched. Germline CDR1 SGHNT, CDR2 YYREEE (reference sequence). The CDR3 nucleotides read TGTGCCAGCAGCAGGGGACAGGGCTACGAGCAGTACTTC. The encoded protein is CASSRGQGYEQYF.

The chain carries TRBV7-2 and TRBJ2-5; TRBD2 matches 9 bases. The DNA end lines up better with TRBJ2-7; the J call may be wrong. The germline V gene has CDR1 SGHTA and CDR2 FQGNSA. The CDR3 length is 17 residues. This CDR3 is CASSLVASGDFSYEQYF. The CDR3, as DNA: TGTGCCAGCAGCTTAGTGGCTAGCGGGGACTTCTCCTACGAGCAGTACTTC.

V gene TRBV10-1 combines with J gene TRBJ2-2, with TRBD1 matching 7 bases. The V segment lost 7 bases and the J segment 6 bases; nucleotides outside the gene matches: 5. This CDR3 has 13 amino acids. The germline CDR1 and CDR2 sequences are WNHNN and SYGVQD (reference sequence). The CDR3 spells CASTQGVPGELFF. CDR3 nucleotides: TGCGCCAGCACCCAGGGGGTCCCCGGGGAGCTGTTTTTT.

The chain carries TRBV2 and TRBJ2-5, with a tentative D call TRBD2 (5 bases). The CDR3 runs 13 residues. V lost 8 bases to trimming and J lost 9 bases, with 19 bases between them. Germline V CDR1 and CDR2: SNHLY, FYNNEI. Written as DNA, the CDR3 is TGTGCCAGCTCCGACGGGGAACTGGGGTCCCAGTACTTC. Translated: CASSDGELGSQYF. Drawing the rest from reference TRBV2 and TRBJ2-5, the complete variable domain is EPEVTQTPSHQVTQMGQEVILRCVPISNHLYFYWYRQILGQKVEFLVSFYNNEISEKSEIFDDQFSVERPDGSNFTLKIRSTKLEDSAMYFCASSDGELGSQYFGPGTRLLVL.

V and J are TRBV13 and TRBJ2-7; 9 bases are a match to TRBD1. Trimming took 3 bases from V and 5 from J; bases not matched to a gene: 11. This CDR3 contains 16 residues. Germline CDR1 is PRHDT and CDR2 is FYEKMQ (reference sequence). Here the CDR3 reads CASSFGGTGRVDEQYF. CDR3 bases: TGTGCCAGCAGCTTTGGGGGGACAGGGAGGGTAGACGAGCAGTACTTC.

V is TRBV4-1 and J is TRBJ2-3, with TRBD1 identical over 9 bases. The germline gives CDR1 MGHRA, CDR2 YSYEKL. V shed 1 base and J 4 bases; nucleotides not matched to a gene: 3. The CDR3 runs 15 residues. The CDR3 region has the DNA TGCGCCAGCAGCCAAGTACAGGGGGCGTCAGATACGCAGTATTTT. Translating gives CASSQVQGASDTQYF.

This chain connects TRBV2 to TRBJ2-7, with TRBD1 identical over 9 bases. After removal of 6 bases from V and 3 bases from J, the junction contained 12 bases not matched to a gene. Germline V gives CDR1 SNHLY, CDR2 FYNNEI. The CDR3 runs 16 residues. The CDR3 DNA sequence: TGTGCCAGCAGCGAACGACCTCCGGGACAGGGCTACGAGCAGTACTTC. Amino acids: CASSERPPGQGYEQYF.

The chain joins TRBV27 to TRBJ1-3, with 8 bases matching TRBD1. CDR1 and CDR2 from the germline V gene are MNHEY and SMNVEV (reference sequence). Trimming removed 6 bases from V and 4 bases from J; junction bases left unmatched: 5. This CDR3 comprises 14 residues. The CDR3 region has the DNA TGTGCCAGCAGCTCGACAGGGGTCGGAAACACCATATATTTT. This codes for CASSSTGVGNTIYF.

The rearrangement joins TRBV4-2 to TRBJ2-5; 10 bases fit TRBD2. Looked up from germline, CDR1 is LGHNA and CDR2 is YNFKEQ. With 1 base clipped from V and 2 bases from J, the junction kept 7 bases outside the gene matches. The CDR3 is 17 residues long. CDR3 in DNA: TGTGCCAGCAGCCAAGGGGCTAGCGGGAGAGAGCAAGAGACCCAGTACTTC. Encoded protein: CASSQGASGREQETQYF.

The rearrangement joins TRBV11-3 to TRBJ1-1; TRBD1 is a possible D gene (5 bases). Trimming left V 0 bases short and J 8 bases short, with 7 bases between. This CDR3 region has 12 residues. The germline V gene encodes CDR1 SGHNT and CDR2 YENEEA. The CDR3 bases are TGTGCCAGCAGCTTAGAGCAGGGCGAAGCTTTCTTT. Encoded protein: CASSLEQGEAFF.

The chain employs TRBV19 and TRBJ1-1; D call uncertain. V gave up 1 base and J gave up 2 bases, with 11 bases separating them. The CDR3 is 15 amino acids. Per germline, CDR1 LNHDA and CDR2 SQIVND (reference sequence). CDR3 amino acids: CASSIAGSSNTEAFF. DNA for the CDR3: TGTGCCAGTAGTATAGCAGGCAGTTCCAACACTGAAGCTTTCTTT.

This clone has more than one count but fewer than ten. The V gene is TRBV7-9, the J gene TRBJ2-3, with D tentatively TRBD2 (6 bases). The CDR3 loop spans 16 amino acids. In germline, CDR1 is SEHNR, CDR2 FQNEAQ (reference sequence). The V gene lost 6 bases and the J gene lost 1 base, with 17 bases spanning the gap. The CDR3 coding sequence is TGTGCCAGCAGAGTCTTGCCGGGAGTTGGCACAGATACGCAGTATTTT. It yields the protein CASRVLPGVGTDTQYF.

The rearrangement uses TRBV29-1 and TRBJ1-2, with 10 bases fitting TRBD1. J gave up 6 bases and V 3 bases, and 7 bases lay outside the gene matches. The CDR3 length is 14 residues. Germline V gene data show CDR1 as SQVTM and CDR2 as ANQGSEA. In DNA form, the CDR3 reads TGCAGCGTTGATACGGGACAGGGGTCCGATGGCTACACCTTC. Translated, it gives CSVDTGQGSDGYTF.

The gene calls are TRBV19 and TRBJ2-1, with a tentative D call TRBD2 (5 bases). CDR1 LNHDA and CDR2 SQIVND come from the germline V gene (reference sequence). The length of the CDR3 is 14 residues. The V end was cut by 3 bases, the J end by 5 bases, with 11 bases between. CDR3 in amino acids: CASSMSEADNEQFF. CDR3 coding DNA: TGTGCCAGTAGTATGTCGGAAGCGGACAATGAGCAGTTCTTC.

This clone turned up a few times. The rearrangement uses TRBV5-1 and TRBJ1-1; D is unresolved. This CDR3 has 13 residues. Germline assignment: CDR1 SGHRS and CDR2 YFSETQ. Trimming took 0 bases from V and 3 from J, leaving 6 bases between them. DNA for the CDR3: TGCGCCAGCAGCTTGGGGAGCGACACTGAAGCTTTCTTT. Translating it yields CASSLGSDTEAFF.

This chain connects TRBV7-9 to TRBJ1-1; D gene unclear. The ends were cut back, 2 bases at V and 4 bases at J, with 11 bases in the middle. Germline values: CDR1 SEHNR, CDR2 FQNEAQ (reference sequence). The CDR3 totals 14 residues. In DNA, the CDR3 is TGTGCCAGCAGCTTAAGTCCTCTCAGCACTGAAGCTTTCTTT. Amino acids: CASSLSPLSTEAFF. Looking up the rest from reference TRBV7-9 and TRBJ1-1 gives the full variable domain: DTGVSQNPRHKITKRGQNVTFRCDPISEHNRLYWYRQTLGQGPEFLTYFQNEAQLEKSRLLSDRFSAERPKGSFSTLEIQRTEQGDSAMYLCASSLSPLSTEAFFGQGTRLTVV.

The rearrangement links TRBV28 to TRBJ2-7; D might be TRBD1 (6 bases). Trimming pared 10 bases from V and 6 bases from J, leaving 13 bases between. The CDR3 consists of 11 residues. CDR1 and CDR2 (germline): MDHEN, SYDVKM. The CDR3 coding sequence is TGTGCCACCACACAGGGTCTCGAGCAGTACTTC. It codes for CATTQGLEQYF. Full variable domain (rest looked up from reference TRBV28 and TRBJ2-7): DVKVTQSSRYLVKRTGEKVFLECVQDMDHENMFWYRQDPGLGLRLIYFSYDVKMKEKGDIPEGYSVSREKKERFSLILESASTNQTSMYLCATTQGLEQYFGPGTRLTVT.

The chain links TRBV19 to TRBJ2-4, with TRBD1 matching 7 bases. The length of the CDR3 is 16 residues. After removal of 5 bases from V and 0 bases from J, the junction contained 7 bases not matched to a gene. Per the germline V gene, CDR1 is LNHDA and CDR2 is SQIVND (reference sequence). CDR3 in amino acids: CASSAPGQLAKNIQYF. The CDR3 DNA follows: TGTGCCAGTAGTGCTCCGGGACAGCTAGCCAAAAACATTCAGTACTTC.

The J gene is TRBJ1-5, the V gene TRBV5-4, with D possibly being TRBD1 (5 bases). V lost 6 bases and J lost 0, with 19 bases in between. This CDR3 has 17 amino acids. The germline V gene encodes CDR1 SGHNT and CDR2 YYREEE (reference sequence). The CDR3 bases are TGTGCCAGCAACCCCGGGGGTGGCCGGAATAGCAATCAGCCCCAGCATTTT. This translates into CASNPGGGRNSNQPQHF.